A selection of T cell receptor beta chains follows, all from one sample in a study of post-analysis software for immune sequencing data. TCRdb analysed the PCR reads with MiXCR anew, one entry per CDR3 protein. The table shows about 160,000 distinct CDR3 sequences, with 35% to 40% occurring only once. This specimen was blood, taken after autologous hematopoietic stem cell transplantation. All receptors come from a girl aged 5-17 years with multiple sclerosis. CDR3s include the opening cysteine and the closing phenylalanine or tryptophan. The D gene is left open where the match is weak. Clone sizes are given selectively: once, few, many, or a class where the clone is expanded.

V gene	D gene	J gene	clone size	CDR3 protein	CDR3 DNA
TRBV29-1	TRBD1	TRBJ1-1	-	CSVERDRGKGREAFF	TGCAGCGTTGAAAGGGACAGGGGTAAAGGCCGTGAAGCTTTCTTT
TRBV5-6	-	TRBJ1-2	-	CASSLEGEPQSYDYTF	TGTGCCAGCAGCTTGGAGGGGGAACCGCAAAGCTATGACTACACCTTC
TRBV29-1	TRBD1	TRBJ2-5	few	CSVTGTGYETQYF	TGCAGCGTGACCGGGACAGGGTACGAGACCCAGTACTTC
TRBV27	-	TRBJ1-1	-	CASATHWNTEAFF	TGTGCCAGCGCTACCCACTGGAACACTGAAGCTTTCTTT
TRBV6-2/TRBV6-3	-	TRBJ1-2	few	CASSGYGYTF	TGTGCCAGCAGTGGCTATGGCTACACCTTC
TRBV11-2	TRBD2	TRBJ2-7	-	CASSLTSGSSSYEQYF	TGTGCCAGCAGCTTAACTAGCGGGTCGAGCTCCTACGAGCAGTACTTC
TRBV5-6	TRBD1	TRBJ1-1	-	CASSRIQGGTEAFF	TGTGCCAGCAGCCGAATACAGGGGGGCACTGAAGCTTTCTTT
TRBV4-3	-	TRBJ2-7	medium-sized	CASSQDTGEQYF	TGCGCCAGCAGCCAAGATACGGGGGAGCAGTACTTC
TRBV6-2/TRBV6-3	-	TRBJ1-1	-	CASSSNSDEAFF	TGTGCCAGCAGTTCCAATTCCGATGAAGCTTTCTTT
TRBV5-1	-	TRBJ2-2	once	CASSLDPKGERFF	TGCGCCAGCAGCTTGGATCCTAAAGGGGAGCGGTTTTTT
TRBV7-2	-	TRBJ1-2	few	CASSFRRGNGYTF	TGTGCCAGCAGCTTCCGTCGGGGAAATGGCTACACCTTC
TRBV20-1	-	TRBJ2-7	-	CSAPVRAQYEQYF	TGCAGTGCGCCTGTCAGGGCGCAATACGAGCAGTACTTC
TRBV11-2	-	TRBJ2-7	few	CASSLEQERIPYEQYF	TGTGCCAGCAGCTTAGAACAAGAGCGGATCCCCTACGAGCAGTACTTC
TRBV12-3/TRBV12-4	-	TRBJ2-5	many	CASSLGGSEYF	TGTGCCAGCAGTTTAGGGGGGTCGGAGTACTTC
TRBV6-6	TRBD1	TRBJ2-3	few	CASRKKGGVVSTDTQYF	TGTGCCAGCAGGAAAAAAGGGGGCGTCGTTAGCACAGATACGCAGTATTTT
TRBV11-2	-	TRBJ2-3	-	CVSSLGQGRADTQYF	TGTGTCAGCAGCTTAGGGCAGGGTAGGGCAGATACGCAGTATTTT
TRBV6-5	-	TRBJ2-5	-	CAAPPPGQLIQETQYF	TGTGCCGCCCCTCCTCCGGGACAACTGATCCAAGAGACCCAGTACTTC
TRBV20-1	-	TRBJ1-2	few	CSAPTEGLYGYTF	TGCAGTGCCCCAACCGAGGGCCTCTATGGCTACACCTTC
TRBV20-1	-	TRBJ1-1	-	CSAPKGGVGNTEAFF	TGCAGTGCCCCCAAAGGGGGGGTGGGAAACACTGAAGCTTTCTTT
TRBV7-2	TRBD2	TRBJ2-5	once	CASSLEREGSETQYF	TGTGCCAGCAGCTTAGAGCGGGAGGGCTCGGAGACCCAGTACTTC
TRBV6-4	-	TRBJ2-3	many	CASSDAGSTDTQYF	TGTGCCAGCAGCGACGCGGGCAGCACAGATACGCAGTATTTT
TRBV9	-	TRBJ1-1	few	CASSDRGGTEAFF	TGTGCCAGCAGCGACAGAGGGGGCACTGAAGCTTTCTTT
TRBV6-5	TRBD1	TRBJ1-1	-	CASNEDRNREAFF	TGTGCCAGCAACGAGGACAGGAACCGTGAAGCTTTCTTT
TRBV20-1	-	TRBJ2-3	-	CSAYNSRRADTQYF	TGCAGTGCTTACAACTCTAGACGAGCAGATACGCAGTATTTT
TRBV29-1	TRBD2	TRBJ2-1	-	CSVLAGTSGRFNEQFF	TGCAGCGTATTGGCCGGGACTAGCGGGAGGTTCAATGAGCAGTTCTTC
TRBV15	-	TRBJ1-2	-	CATSRDLGGTPANYGYTF	TGTGCCACCAGCAGAGATCTTGGAGGGACCCCCGCTAACTATGGCTACACCTTC
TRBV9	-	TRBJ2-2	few	CASSVVPGSFRNTGELFF	TGTGCCAGCAGCGTAGTGCCAGGGTCTTTTCGGAACACCGGGGAGCTGTTTTTT
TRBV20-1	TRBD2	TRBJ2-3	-	CSARDRPSGRRHTDTQYF	TGCAGTGCTAGAGATAGGCCTAGCGGGAGGAGACACACAGATACGCAGTATTTT
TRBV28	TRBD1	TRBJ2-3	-	CASRTGGATDTQYF	TGTGCCAGCAGGACAGGGGGAGCCACAGATACGCAGTATTTT
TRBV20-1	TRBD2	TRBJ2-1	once	CSPILAGIDEQFF	TGCAGTCCTATTCTAGCGGGAATCGATGAGCAGTTCTTC
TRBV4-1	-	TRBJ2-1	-	CASSQDPGAGGYNEQFF	TGCGCCAGCAGCCAAGATCCCGGGGCAGGGGGGTACAATGAGCAGTTCTTC
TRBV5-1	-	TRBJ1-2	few	CASSLDPGMSYGYTF	TGCGCCAGCAGCTTGGACCCGGGTATGAGCTATGGCTACACCTTC
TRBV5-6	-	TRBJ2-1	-	CASSWGGTREQFF	TGTGCCAGCAGCTGGGGTGGGACCCGGGAGCAGTTCTTC
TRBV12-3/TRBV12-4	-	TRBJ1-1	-	CASSDPGRMNTEAFF	TGTGCCAGCAGCGACCCGGGACGGATGAACACTGAAGCTTTCTTT
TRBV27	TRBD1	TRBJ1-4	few	CASSLSGQANEKLFF	TGTGCCAGCAGTTTATCGGGACAGGCTAATGAAAAACTGTTTTTT
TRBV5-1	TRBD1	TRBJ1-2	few	CASSPDRVGGYTF	TGCGCCAGCAGCCCGGACAGGGTAGGCGGCTACACCTTC
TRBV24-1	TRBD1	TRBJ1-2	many	CATSDQGTAGYTF	TGTGCCACCAGTGATCAGGGGACAGCTGGCTACACCTTC
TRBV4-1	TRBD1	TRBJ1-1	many	CASSQDTGGNTEAFF	TGCGCCAGCAGCCAAGATACAGGGGGGAACACTGAAGCTTTCTTT
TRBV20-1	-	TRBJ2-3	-	CSARDLGLGIDTQYF	TGCAGTGCTAGAGATTTGGGGCTAGGCATAGATACGCAGTATTTT
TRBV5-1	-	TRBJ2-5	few	CASSLGQPETQYF	TGCGCCAGCAGCTTGGGACAGCCAGAGACCCAGTACTTC